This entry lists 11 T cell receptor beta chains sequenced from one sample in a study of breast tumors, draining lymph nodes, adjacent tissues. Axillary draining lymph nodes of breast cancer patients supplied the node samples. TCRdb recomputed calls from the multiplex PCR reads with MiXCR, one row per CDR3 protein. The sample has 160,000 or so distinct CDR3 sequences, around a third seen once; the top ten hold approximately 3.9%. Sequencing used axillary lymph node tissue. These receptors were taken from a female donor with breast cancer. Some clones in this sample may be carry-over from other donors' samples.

The CDR3 DNA reads TGCGCCAGCAGTGAGTCAGCGGGACCGGGGGGCAATGAGCAGTTCTTC. Translating it yields CASSESAGPGGNEQFF. The gene calls are TRBV10-1 and TRBJ2-1, with 7 bases matching TRBD2. V shed 0 bases, J shed 6 bases, and the junction held 8 bases outside the gene matches. In germline, CDR1 is WNHNN, CDR2 SYGVQD (reference sequence). The CDR3 runs 16 residues.

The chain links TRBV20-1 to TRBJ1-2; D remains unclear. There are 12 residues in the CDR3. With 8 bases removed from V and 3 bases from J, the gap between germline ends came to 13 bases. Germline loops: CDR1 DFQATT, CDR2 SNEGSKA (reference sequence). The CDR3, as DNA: TGCAGTCTCCTCGGTCCTTACTATGGCTACACCTTC. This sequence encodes CSLLGPYYGYTF.

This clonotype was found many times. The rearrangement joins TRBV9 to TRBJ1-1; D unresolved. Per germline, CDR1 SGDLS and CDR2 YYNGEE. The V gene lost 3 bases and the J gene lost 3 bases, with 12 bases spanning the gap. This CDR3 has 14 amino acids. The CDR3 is CASSASRGDTEAFF. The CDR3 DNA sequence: TGTGCCAGCAGCGCCAGCCGGGGAGACACTGAAGCTTTCTTT.

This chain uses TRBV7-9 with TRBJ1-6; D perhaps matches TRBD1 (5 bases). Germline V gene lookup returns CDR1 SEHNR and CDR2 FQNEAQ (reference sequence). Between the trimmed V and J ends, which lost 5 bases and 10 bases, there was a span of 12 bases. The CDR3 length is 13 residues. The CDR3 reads CASSHGGDSPLHF. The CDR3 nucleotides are TGTGCCAGCAGCCACGGGGGTGACTCACCCCTCCACTTT.

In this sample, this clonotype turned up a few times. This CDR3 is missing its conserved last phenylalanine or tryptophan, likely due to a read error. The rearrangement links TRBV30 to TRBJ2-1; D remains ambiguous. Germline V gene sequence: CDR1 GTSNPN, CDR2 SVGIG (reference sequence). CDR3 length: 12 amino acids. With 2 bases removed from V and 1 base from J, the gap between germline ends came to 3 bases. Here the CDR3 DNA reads TGTGCCTGGAGTCATTCCTACAATGAGCAGTTCCTC. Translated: CAWSHSYNEQFL.

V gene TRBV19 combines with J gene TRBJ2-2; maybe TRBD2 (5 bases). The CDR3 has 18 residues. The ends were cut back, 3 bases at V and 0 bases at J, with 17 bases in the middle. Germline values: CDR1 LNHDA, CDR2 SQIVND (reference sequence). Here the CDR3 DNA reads TGTGCCAGTAGTATCCCGGAGGTGGTCCGCGCGAACACCGGGGAGCTGTTTTTT. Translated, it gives CASSIPEVVRANTGELFF.

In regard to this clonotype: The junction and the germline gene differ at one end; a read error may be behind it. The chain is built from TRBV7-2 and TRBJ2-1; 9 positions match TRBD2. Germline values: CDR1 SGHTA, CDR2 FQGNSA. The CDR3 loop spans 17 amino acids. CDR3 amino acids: CASSVVSGGQEYNQQFF. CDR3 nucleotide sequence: TGTGCCAGCAGCGTAGTTAGCGGGGGTCAAGAGTACAATCAGCAGTTCTTC. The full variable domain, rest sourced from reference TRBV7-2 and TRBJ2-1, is GAGVSQSPSNKVTEKGKDVELRCDPISGHTALYWYRQSLGQGLEFLIYFQGNSAPDKSGLPSDRFSAERTGGSVSTLTIQRTQQEDSAVYLCASSVVSGGQEYNQQFFGPGTRLTVL.

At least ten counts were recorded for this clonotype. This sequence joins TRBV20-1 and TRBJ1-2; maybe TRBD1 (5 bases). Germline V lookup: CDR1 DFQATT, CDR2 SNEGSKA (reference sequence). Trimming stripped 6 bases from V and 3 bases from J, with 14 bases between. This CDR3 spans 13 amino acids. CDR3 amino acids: CSAWERGYYGYTF. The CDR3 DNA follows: TGCAGTGCATGGGAGAGGGGATACTATGGCTACACCTTC.

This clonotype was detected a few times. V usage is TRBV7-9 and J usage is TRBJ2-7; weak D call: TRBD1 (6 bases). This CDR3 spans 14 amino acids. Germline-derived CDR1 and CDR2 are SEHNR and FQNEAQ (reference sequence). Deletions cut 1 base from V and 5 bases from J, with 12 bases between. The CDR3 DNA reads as TGTGCCAGCAGCTTAGATACAGGGTTTCACGAGCAGTACTTC. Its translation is CASSLDTGFHEQYF.

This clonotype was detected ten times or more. This chain's CDR3 is CASSPGAGGSYEQYF. As DNA, the CDR3 is TGCGCCAGCAGCCCCGGAGCGGGAGGCTCCTACGAGCAGTACTTC. The V call is TRBV10-1, the J call TRBJ2-7, with 9 bases lining up with TRBD2. From germline, CDR1 is WNHNN and CDR2 SYGVQD (reference sequence). CDR3 length: 15 amino acids. J was trimmed by 0 bases and V by 6 bases; bases with no gene match: 6.

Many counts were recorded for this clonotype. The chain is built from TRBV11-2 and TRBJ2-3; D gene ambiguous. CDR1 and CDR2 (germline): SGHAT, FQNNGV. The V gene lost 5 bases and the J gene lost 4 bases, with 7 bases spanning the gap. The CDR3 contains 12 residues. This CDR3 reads CASSPKADTQYF. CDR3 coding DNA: TGTGCCAGCAGCCCAAAAGCAGATACGCAGTATTTT.